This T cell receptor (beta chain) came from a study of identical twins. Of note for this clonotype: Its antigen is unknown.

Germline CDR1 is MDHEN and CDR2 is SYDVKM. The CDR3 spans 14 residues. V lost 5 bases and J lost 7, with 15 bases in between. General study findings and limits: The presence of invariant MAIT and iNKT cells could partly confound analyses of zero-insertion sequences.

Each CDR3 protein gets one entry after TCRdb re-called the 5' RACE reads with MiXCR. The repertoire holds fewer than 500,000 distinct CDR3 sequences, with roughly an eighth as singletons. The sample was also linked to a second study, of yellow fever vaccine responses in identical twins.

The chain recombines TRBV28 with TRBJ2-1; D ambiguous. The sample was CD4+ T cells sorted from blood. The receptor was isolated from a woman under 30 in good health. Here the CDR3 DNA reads TGTGCCAGCAGTCACCGCGACGGTAGGAATGAGCAGTTCTTC. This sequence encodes CASSHRDGRNEQFF. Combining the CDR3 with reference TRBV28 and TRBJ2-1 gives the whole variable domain DVKVTQSSRYLVKRTGEKVFLECVQDMDHENMFWYRQDPGLGLRLIYFSYDVKMKEKGDIPEGYSVSREKKERFSLILESASTNQTSMYLCASSHRDGRNEQFFGPGTRLTVL.